This T cell receptor (beta chain) was documented in a study of radiotherapy plus CTLA-4 blockade in lung cancer. Turning to the study itself: Of the patients, about 18% showed objective responses and around 29% attained disease control. Whole-study findings and limits: Following radiotherapy plus ipilimumab, tumor-derived TCR clones expanded in the blood. Early blood T cell clone changes and increased post-radiation serum interferon-beta were reportedly the strongest response predictors.

With regard to this clone: Antigen specificity is unknown.

Produced via immunoSEQ multiplex PCR; TCRdb's table is partial and in-frame only. The data show 34,000 or so clones, around 75% seen once. The CDR3 consists of 14 residues. The V gene end was trimmed by 3 bases and the J gene end by 5 bases; junction bases not matched to a gene: 7. Germline V gene data show CDR1 as MNHEY and CDR2 as SMNVEV (reference sequence). The sample in question was peripheral blood, obtained from a patient treated with radiotherapy plus ipilimumab. The TCR sequence derives from a human donor with non-small cell lung cancer that progressed on radiotherapy plus ipilimumab. V gene TRBV27 combines with J gene TRBJ2-7; 7 bases map to TRBD2. The CDR3 protein is CASSLVREHDEQYF. Written as DNA, the CDR3 is TGTGCCAGCAGTTTGGTGCGGGAGCACGACGAGCAGTACTTC.